Listed here is a single T cell receptor beta chain. The antigen is unknown. The germline gives CDR1 SGDLS, CDR2 YYNGEE. The trim removed 0 bases at V and 5 bases at J, leaving 2 bases unmatched. The CDR3 loop spans 14 amino acids. Stated treatment: some 20 received Ad26.COV2.S at low or high dose, single or two shots; about 5 received placebo; per-sample allocation not given. It was on day 63 after the first vaccine or placebo injection that samples were taken. Only in-frame clones appear in the TCRdb table, and some are missing; sequencing was by immunoSEQ multiplex PCR. The table records some 250,000 clones, 85% to 90% of them present only once. The source of the sample is a study of Ad26.COV2.S vaccination and SARS-CoV-2 variants. Study observations and caveats: After vaccination, reports described spike-specific CD8+ and CD4+ T cell responses as showing substantial breadth.

The rearrangement uses TRBV9 and TRBJ1-5; 7 bases fit TRBD1. Sequencing was performed on peripheral blood, taken in a trial of Ad26.COV2.S vaccine versus placebo. This TCR derives from a person between 18 and 60 years old who received the Ad26.COV2.S COVID-19 vaccine or a placebo. CDR3: CASSVGQGDQPQHF. DNA for the CDR3: TGTGCCAGCAGCGTAGGACAGGGAGATCAGCCCCAGCATTTT.